This T cell receptor beta chain was found in a study of T cell repertoires in cytomegalovirus infection. Study details: It was the public TCR beta signatures that indicated both CMV infection and matching HLA type.

There are many counts of this clonotype. Its specificity is unknown. Overall study findings and caveats: CMV-specific TCR beta clonotypes restricted by HLA-C were the ones dominating the ex vivo response.

Using its own MiXCR run on the reads, TCRdb lists one record per CDR3 protein. The sample shows roughly 230,000 distinct CDR3 sequences, about 15% of them seen only once. The sequenced sample was CD8+ T cells from PBMCs. The receptor was derived from a human donor in good health (CMV status not recorded). Some clones in this sample may be carry-over from other donors' samples.

The CDR3 is CATSLNSYEQYF. CDR3 bases: TGTGCCACCAGTCTGAACTCCTACGAGCAGTACTTC. The chain joins TRBV15 to TRBJ2-7, with no clear D. Trimming took 6 bases from V and 0 from J, leaving 6 bases between them. This CDR3 is 12 amino acids long. Germline V gene lookup returns CDR1 LNHNV and CDR2 YYDKDF (reference sequence).